This T cell receptor beta chain emerged from a study of blood T cells in healthy people across ages. Whole-study findings and limits: Across samples, TCR beta diversity tracked strongly with naive T cell percentage. A greater number of naive CD4+ cells and higher diversity distinguished long-lived donors from aged donors. Across the age range, TCR beta diversity per million T cells fell in a roughly linear way.

Each donor supplied roughly 10 milliliters of peripheral blood. In germline, CDR1 is DFQATT, CDR2 SNEGSKA (reference sequence). This CDR3 has 17 amino acids. V lost 0 bases to trimming and J lost 11 bases; unmatched junction nucleotides: 20. Alongside a J-beta primer mix, a sample-barcoded 5' primer served in a second PCR lasting about 7 to 11 cycles. A single record per CDR3 protein comes from TCRdb applying MiXCR to the 5' RACE reads. The table lists about a million distinct CDR3 sequences, roughly 43% of them singletons. This clonotype has just one count. Its antigen is not known. The clonotype originates from a man aged 30-40 years in good health. This chain joins TRBV20-1 and TRBJ2-5; 8 nucleotides align to TRBD2. Sequenced: blood. This chain's CDR3 is CSARDAVRGGLPNEQYF. CDR3 bases: TGCAGTGCTAGAGATGCAGTACGGGGGGGCCTCCCCAATGAGCAGTACTTC.